This TCR beta chain emerged from a study of blood T cell repertoires in COVID-19. About the research overall: PBMCs, B-cell-depleted T cells, or T cells were the source of the cDNA or gDNA that made up the material.

Original processing notes: Reference gene primer amplification yielded estimated nucleated cell counts. TCRdb keeps only in-frame clones here, not all; method: immunoSEQ multiplex PCR. The V and J calls and the clone size are those of that table, but D and trimming were determined from the DNA. The sample records roughly 410,000 clones, around nine tenths being singletons. This clone came up a few times. Sequenced: peripheral blood. The TCR sequence derives from a woman in her forties with COVID-19, enrolled during active disease.

The CDR3 DNA reads TGTGCCAGCAGTGTGGACAGGGCCGGGGCCAACGTCCTGACTTTC. It specifies CASSVDRAGANVLTF. V gene TRBV2 combines with J gene TRBJ2-6; 8 bases agree with TRBD1. CDR3 size: 15 residues. V lost 4 bases, J lost 4 bases, and 3 bases stayed unmatched. Germline V CDR1 and CDR2: SNHLY, FYNNEI.